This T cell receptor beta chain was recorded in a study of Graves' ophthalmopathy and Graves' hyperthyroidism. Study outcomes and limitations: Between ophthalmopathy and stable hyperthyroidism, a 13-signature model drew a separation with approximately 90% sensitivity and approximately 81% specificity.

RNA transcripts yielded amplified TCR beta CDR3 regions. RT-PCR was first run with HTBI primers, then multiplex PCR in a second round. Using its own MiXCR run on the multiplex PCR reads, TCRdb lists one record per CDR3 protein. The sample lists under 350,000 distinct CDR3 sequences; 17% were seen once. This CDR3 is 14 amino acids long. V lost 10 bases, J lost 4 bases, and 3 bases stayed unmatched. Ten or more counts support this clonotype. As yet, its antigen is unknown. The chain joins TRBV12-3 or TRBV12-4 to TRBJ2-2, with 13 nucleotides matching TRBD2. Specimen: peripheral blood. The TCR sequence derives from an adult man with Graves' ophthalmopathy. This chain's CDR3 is CANRLAGGTGELFF. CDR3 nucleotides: TGTGCCAACCGACTAGCGGGAGGCACCGGGGAGCTGTTTTTT.